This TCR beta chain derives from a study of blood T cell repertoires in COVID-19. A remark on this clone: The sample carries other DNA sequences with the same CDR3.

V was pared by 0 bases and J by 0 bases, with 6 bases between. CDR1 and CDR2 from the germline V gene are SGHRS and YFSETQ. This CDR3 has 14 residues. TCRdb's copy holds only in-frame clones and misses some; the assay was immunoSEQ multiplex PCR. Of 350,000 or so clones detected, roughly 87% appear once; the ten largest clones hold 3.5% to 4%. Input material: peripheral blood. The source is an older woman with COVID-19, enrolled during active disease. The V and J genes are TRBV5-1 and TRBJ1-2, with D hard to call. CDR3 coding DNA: TGCGCCAGCAGCTTGGCTCCAGCTAACTATGGCTACACCTTC. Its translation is CASSLAPANYGYTF.